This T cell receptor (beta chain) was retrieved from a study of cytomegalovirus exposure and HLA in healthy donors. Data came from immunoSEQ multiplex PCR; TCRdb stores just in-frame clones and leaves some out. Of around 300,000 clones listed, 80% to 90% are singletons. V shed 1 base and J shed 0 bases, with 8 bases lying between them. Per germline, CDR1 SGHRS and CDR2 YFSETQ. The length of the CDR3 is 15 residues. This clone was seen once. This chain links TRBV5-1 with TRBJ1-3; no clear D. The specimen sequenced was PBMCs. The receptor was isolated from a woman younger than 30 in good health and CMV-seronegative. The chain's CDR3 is CASSLIGSSGNTIYF. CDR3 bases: TGCGCCAGCAGCTTGATTGGGAGCTCTGGAAACACCATATATTTT.